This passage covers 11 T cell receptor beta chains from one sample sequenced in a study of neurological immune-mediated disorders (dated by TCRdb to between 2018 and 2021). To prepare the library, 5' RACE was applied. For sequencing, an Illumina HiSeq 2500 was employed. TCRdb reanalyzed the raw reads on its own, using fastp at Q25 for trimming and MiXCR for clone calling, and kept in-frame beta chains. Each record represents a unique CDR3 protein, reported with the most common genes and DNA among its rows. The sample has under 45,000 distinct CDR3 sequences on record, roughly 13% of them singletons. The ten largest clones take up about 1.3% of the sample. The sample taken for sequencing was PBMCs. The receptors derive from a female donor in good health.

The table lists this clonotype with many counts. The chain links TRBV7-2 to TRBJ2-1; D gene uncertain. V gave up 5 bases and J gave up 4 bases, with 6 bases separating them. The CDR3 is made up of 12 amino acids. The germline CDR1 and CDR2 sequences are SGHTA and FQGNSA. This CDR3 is CASSPSYNEQFF. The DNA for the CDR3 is TGTGCCAGCAGCCCTTCGTACAATGAGCAGTTCTTC.

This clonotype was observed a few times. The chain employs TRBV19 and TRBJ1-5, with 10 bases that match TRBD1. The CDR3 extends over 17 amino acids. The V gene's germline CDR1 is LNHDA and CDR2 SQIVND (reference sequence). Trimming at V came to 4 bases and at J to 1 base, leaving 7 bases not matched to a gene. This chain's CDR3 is CASSRKTGGASNQPQHF. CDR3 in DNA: TGTGCCAGTAGTAGAAAGACAGGGGGCGCGAGCAATCAGCCCCAGCATTTT.

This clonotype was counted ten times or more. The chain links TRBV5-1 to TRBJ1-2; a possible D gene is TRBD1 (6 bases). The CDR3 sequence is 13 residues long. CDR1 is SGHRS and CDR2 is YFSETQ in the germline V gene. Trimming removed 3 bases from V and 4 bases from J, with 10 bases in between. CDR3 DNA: TGCGCCAGCAGCTGGGGGGCAGCCTATGGCTACACCTTC. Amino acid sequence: CASSWGAAYGYTF. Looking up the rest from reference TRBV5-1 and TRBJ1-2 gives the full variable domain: KAGVTQTPRYLIKTRGQQVTLSCSPISGHRSVSWYQQTPGQGLQFLFEYFSETQRNKGNFPGRFSGRQFSNSRSEMNVSTLELGDSALYLCASSWGAAYGYTFGSGTRLTVV.

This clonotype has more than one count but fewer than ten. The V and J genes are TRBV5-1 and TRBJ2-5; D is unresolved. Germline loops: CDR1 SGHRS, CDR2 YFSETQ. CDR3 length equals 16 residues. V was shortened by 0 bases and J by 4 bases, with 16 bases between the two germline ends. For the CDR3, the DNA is TGCGCCAGCAGCTTGGCTTTAGGTCTAGGCCCAGAGACCCAGTACTTC. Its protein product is CASSLALGLGPETQYF.

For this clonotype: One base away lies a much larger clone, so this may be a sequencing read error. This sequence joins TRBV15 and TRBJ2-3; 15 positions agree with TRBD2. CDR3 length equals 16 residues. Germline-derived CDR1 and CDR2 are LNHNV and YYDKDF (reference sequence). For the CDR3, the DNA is TGTGCCACCAGCACGGGGACTAGCGGGAGGTGGGATATGCAGTATTTT. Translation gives CATSTGTSGRWDMQYF. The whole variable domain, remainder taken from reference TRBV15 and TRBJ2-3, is DAMVIQNPRYQVTQFGKPVTLSCSQTLNHNVMYWYQQKSSQAPKLLFHYYDKDFNNEADTPDNFQSRRPNTSFCFLDIRSPGLGDTAMYLCATSTGTSGRWDMQYFGPGTRLTVL.

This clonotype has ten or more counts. The CDR3 DNA reads as TGCGCCAGCAGTGAGAGGGACGGGAGCAATCAGCCCCAGCATTTT. Translation: CASSERDGSNQPQHF. V usage is TRBV10-2 and J usage is TRBJ1-5, with a weak D call TRBD1 (5 bases). V was shortened by 2 bases and J by 1 base, with 9 bases between the two germline ends. Germline CDR1 is WSHSY and CDR2 is SAAADI. The CDR3 length is 15 residues.

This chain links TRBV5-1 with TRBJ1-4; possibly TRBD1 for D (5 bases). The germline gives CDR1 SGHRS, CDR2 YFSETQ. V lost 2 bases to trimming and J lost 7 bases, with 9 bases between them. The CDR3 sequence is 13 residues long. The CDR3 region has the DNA TGCGCCAGCAGCTTAACAGGTGGTGAAAAACTGTTTTTT. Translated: CASSLTGGEKLFF.

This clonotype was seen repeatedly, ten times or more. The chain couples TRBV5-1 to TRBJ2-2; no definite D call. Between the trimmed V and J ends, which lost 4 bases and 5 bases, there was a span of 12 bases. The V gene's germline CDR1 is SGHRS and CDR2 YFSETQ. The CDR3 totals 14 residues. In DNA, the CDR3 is TGCGCCAGCAGCCCCATAGACCGGACCGGGGAGCTGTTTTTT. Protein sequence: CASSPIDRTGELFF.

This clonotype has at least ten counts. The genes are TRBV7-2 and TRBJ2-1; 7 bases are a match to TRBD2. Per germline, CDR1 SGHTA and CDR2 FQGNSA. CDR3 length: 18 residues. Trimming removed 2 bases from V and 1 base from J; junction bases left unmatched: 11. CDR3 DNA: TGTGCCAGCAGCTTACGTTCTGGACTAGATTTTTCCTACAATGAGCAGTTCTTC. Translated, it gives CASSLRSGLDFSYNEQFF.

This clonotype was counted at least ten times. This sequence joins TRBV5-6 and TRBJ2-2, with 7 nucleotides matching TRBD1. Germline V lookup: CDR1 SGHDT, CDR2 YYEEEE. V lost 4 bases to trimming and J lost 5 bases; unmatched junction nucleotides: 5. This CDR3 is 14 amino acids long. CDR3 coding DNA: TGTGCCAGCAGCGGGGACAGAGGGACCGGGGAGCTGTTTTTT. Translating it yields CASSGDRGTGELFF.

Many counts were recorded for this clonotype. CDR3 bases: TGTGCCAGCAGTACTAAGTCTTGGACAGGGGGGTCCAATGAGCAGTTCTTC. Translating gives CASSTKSWTGGSNEQFF. The chain recombines TRBV27 with TRBJ2-1, with 10 bases that match TRBD1. The CDR3 extends over 17 amino acids. With 5 bases clipped from V and 6 bases from J, the junction kept 13 bases outside the gene matches. The germline gives CDR1 MNHEY, CDR2 SMNVEV (reference sequence).